What follows are 16 T cell receptor beta chains derived from one specimen sequenced in a study of regulatory T cells in long-lasting Graves disease. Through Arm-PCR of CDR3 regions and iRepertoire HTBI primers, TCR beta libraries were built. MiXCR, run by TCRdb on the multiplex PCR reads, gives a single entry per CDR3 protein. The sample shows around 500,000 distinct CDR3 sequences, about 13% of them seen only once. The sample's time point: newly diagnosed GD, antithyroid drugs for less than 3 months. PBMCs were the source of the RNA used for TCR sequencing. This same sample was also taken into another study, of T cells in Graves' hyperthyroidism and ophthalmopathy.

This specimen was peripheral blood mononuclear cells (PBMCs), taken at new diagnosis, from a patient treated with antithyroid drugs. The receptors here all came from a man under 40 with Graves disease.

This clonotype was detected ten times or more. The chain joins TRBV7-9 to TRBJ2-7, with D unclear. CDR1 and CDR2 from the germline V gene are SEHNR and FQNEAQ (reference sequence). V lost 5 bases to trimming and J lost 3 bases, with 17 bases between them. The CDR3 loop spans 15 amino acids. CDR3 residues: CASSDSTLKDYEQYF. For the CDR3, the DNA is TGTGCCAGCAGCGATAGTACCCTCAAGGACTACGAGCAGTACTTC.

The V gene is TRBV7-3, the J gene TRBJ2-3, with D uncertain. The CDR3 is 14 residues long. V dropped 5 bases and J dropped 2 bases, with 11 bases sitting between them. The germline gives CDR1 SGHTA, CDR2 FQGTGA. The CDR3 bases are TGTGCCAGCAGCCTCCCACCCTACACAGATACGCAGTATTTT. Its translation is CASSLPPYTDTQYF.

This clonotype was seen repeatedly, ten times or more. The chain uses TRBV28 and TRBJ1-2; D remains unclear. This CDR3 spans 13 amino acids. Trimming pared 6 bases from V and 14 bases from J, leaving 22 bases between. Germline lookup yields CDR1 MDHEN and CDR2 SYDVKM. In DNA form, the CDR3 reads TGTGCCAGCAGGTTCCAGGCGGGTACTATAGAGACCTTC. It is translated as CASRFQAGTIETF.

This clonotype was detected ten times or more. V and J are TRBV20-1 and TRBJ2-7, with TRBD2 matching over 8 bases. J lost 1 base, V lost 5 bases, and 4 bases had no gene match. Germline loops: CDR1 DFQATT, CDR2 SNEGSKA (reference sequence). This CDR3 has 13 amino acids. CDR3 nucleotide sequence: TGCAGTGCTGGCCGGGGGGGATCCTACGAGCAGTACTTC. Translation gives CSAGRGGSYEQYF.

This clonotype was seen more than once but under ten times. The chain links TRBV29-1 to TRBJ2-5, with 11 bases matching TRBD2. CDR3 length: 16 amino acids. Germline CDR1 and CDR2: SQVTM and ANQGSEA. V gave up 1 base and J gave up 1 base; unmatched junction bases: 5. CDR3 residues: CSVEAGTSGLQETQYF. In nucleotides, the CDR3 is TGCAGCGTTGAAGCGGGGACTAGCGGTCTCCAAGAGACCCAGTACTTC.

This clonotype was counted many times. The rearrangement links TRBV28 to TRBJ2-7; tentatively, D is TRBD1 (6 bases). V lost 6 bases to trimming and J lost 0 bases, with 24 bases between them. Germline V lookup: CDR1 MDHEN, CDR2 SYDVKM. The CDR3 runs to 18 residues. The CDR3, as DNA: TGTGCCAGCAGCCCCGCTATCCAAACAGGGTTTAGCTCCTACGAGCAGTACTTC. Translating it yields CASSPAIQTGFSSYEQYF.

The chain is built from TRBV20-1 and TRBJ2-3; 10 nucleotides line up with TRBD1. Germline V gene data show CDR1 as DFQATT and CDR2 as SNEGSKA (reference sequence). This CDR3 spans 14 amino acids. J gave up 5 bases and V 3 bases, and 5 bases lay outside the gene matches. Here the CDR3 reads CSARTGGALDTQYF. CDR3 coding DNA: TGCAGTGCTAGGACAGGGGGCGCGTTAGATACGCAGTATTTT.

About this clonotype itself: A much larger clone differs from this one at a single base, so this may be a read error. The chain carries TRBV11-2 and TRBJ2-1; 10 bases align to TRBD2. The CDR3 runs 14 residues. Germline CDR1 reads SGHAT; CDR2 reads FQNNGV. The junction had 4 bases not matched to a gene; V was cut back by 3 bases and J by 8 bases. Written as DNA, the CDR3 is TGTGCCAGCAGCTTCGCTAGCGGGAGTGATGAGCAGTTCTTC. Protein: CASSFASGSDEQFF.

As regards this clonotype: Since no conserved phenylalanine or tryptophan closes the CDR3, a read error is the likely cause. The rearrangement uses TRBV20-1 and TRBJ2-5, with D maybe TRBD2 (6 bases). The CDR3 consists of 14 residues. The germline V gene encodes CDR1 DFQATT and CDR2 SNEGSKA (reference sequence). The germline V and J ends were trimmed by 3 bases and 7 bases, with 18 bases remaining between them. CDR3 loop: CSASETGPGGTQYS. CDR3 DNA: TGCAGTGCTAGTGAAACCGGGCCCGGGGGGACCCAGTACTCC.

This clonotype was counted ten times or more. The V call is TRBV11-2, the J call TRBJ2-3, with 11 positions matching TRBD2. Germline V CDR1 and CDR2: SGHAT, FQNNGV. V shed 6 bases, J shed 10 bases, and the junction held 12 bases outside the gene matches. The CDR3 is made up of 15 amino acids. CDR3 loop: CASRPLAGVNRAQYF. CDR3 in DNA: TGTGCCAGCAGACCACTAGCGGGAGTAAATCGGGCGCAGTATTTT.

In this sample, this clonotype turned up a few times. The CDR3 coding sequence is TGTGCCAGCAGCCAAGATCTTGGGACAGCGTCTGGAAACACCATATATTTT. Translation: CASSQDLGTASGNTIYF. This sequence joins TRBV14 and TRBJ1-3; the match to TRBD1 covers 7 bases. CDR3 length: 17 residues. The J segment lost 1 base and the V segment lost 0 bases, leaving 6 bases of the junction unmatched. The germline CDR1 and CDR2 sequences are SGHDN and FVKESK. The full variable domain, completed using reference TRBV14 and TRBJ1-3, is EAGVTQFPSHSVIEKGQTVTLRCDPISGHDNLYWYRRVMGKEIKFLLHFVKESKQDESGMPNNRFLAERTGGTYSTLKVQPAELEDSGVYFCASSQDLGTASGNTIYFGEGSWLTVV.

In this sample, this clonotype turned up many times. This sequence joins TRBV6-1 and TRBJ2-3; tentatively, D is TRBD1 or TRBD2 (5 bases each). The germline V gene has CDR1 MNHNS and CDR2 SASEGT. Trimming took 2 bases from V and 0 from J, leaving 12 bases between them. This CDR3 region has 16 residues. Here the CDR3 DNA reads TGTGCCAGCAGTGAATTGGGACCAGACAGCACAGATACGCAGTATTTT. Protein: CASSELGPDSTDTQYF.

V is TRBV24-1 and J is TRBJ2-7, with TRBD1 identical over 7 bases. The germline gives CDR1 KGHDR, CDR2 SFDVKD. This CDR3 has 15 amino acids. V dropped 4 bases and J dropped 0; count of bases not matched to a gene: 5. CDR3 protein: CATSDGQVSSYEQYF. Here the CDR3 DNA reads TGTGCCACCAGTGACGGACAGGTCAGCTCCTACGAGCAGTACTTC.

This clonotype was seen more than once but under ten times. The J gene is TRBJ1-1, the V gene TRBV24-1; D remains unclear. CDR3 length: 11 amino acids. Per the germline V gene, CDR1 is KGHDR and CDR2 is SFDVKD. With 6 bases removed from V and 7 bases from J, the gap between germline ends came to 8 bases. The CDR3 spells CATSRDNEAFF. CDR3 coding DNA: TGTGCCACCAGTCGCGACAATGAAGCTTTCTTT.

The rearrangement uses TRBV7-6 and TRBJ2-1, with D possibly matching TRBD2 (6 bases). V was shortened by 0 bases and J by 4 bases, with 16 bases between the two germline ends. CDR1 SGHVS and CDR2 FNYEAQ come from the germline V gene. The CDR3 covers 17 residues. CDR3 in DNA: TGTGCCAGCAGCTTAGCGCGTGGGAGGTCTCTTTACAATGAGCAGTTCTTC. It translates to CASSLARGRSLYNEQFF.

This clonotype appeared many times. The chain couples TRBV19 to TRBJ1-1; 8 bases match TRBD1. Germline assignment: CDR1 LNHDA and CDR2 SQIVND (reference sequence). Trimming at V came to 7 bases and at J to 4 bases, leaving 8 bases not matched to a gene. The CDR3 is made up of 14 amino acids. CDR3 in amino acids: CASTRGTGGTEAFF. The CDR3, as DNA: TGTGCCAGTACCCGCGGGACAGGTGGCACTGAAGCTTTCTTT.